This record looks at one TCR beta chain sequence and its context. The data originate from a study of T-cell reconstitution after alpha-beta-depleted transplantation in children. TCRbeta library preparation incorporated unique molecular identifiers. TCRdb redid the calling of the PCR reads with MiXCR, one entry per CDR3 protein. The sample contains about a million distinct CDR3 sequences, 25% to 35% of which appear only once. Germline CDR1 and CDR2: MNHEY and SVGAGI. The CDR3 has 16 residues. The ends lost 0 bases at V and 4 bases at J; junction bases unmatched: 0. The TCR was taken from a boy under three years old who had a stem cell transplant for SCID, so the T cells may come from the graft donor. The sequenced sample was PBMCs, mostly from graft donor cells, obtained 360 days after TCRalphabeta/CD19-depleted stem cell transplant. The chain joins TRBV6-5 to TRBJ2-2, with 12 bases matching TRBD2. The CDR3 region is CASSYSGLAGTGELFF. The CDR3 DNA reads as TGTGCCAGCAGTTACTCGGGACTAGCGGGCACCGGGGAGCTGTTTTTT.